Listed below are T cell receptor beta chains from one sample, sequenced in a study of tumor and adjacent non-tumor tissue in lung cancer. TCRdb analysed the multiplex PCR reads with MiXCR anew, one entry per CDR3 protein. Seen here are some 100,000 distinct CDR3 sequences, 50% to 70% observed once, and the top ten hold roughly 19%. Specimen: distant non-tumor lung tissue. The receptors derive from a man aged 25 to 45 with non-small cell lung cancer. Each CDR3 is given with its conserved first and last residue. The D gene is left open where the match is weak. Size is omitted from some rows. Given values are once, few, many or a class for expanded clones.

clone_size: NA
j_call: TRBJ1-2
d_call: NA
v_call: TRBV4-1
cdr3_aa: CASSRQRTGPLNYTF
cdr3_nt: TGCGCCAGCAGCCGACAGAGGACGGGGCCTCTTAACTACACCTTC

clone_size: many
j_call: TRBJ2-7
d_call: TRBD1
v_call: TRBV29-1
cdr3_aa: CSVKGQGHEQYF
cdr3_nt: TGCAGCGTAAAGGGACAGGGGCACGAGCAGTACTTC

clone_size: NA
j_call: TRBJ1-6
d_call: NA
v_call: TRBV29-1
cdr3_aa: CSVGGPKGSPFHF
cdr3_nt: TGCAGTGTTGGGGGACCAAAGGGTTCACCCTTCCACTTT

clone_size: NA
j_call: TRBJ2-7
d_call: NA
v_call: TRBV2
cdr3_aa: CASKKEGPYEQYF
cdr3_nt: TGTGCCAGCAAGAAAGAGGGGCCCTACGAGCAGTACTTC

clone_size: NA
j_call: TRBJ1-5
d_call: NA
v_call: TRBV12-3/TRBV12-4
cdr3_aa: CSSSLSGLNQPQHF
cdr3_nt: TGTTCCAGCAGTTTATCAGGGCTCAATCAGCCCCAACATTTT

clone_size: medium-sized
j_call: TRBJ2-1
d_call: NA
v_call: TRBV11-3
cdr3_aa: CASSFTGGGEQFF
cdr3_nt: TGTGCCAGCAGCTTCACAGGGGGGGGTGAGCAGTTCTTC

clone_size: few
j_call: TRBJ1-2
d_call: NA
v_call: TRBV11-2
cdr3_aa: CGSSLGLTVYGYTF
cdr3_nt: TGTGGCAGCAGCTTAGGGTTAACCGTCTATGGCTACACCTTC

clone_size: NA
j_call: TRBJ2-7
d_call: NA
v_call: TRBV20-1
cdr3_aa: CNASQGMYYEQYF
cdr3_nt: TGCAACGCTAGTCAGGGGATGTACTACGAGCAGTACTTC

clone_size: NA
j_call: TRBJ1-1
d_call: NA
v_call: TRBV20-1
cdr3_aa: CSAPRGGSTEALF
cdr3_nt: TGCAGTGCTCCACGGGGGGGTAGCACTGAAGCTTTATTT

clone_size: many
j_call: TRBJ1-6
d_call: NA
v_call: TRBV6-5
cdr3_aa: CASSYDLGFNSPLHF
cdr3_nt: TGTGCCAGCAGTTATGATTTGGGCTTTAATTCACCCCTCCACTTT

clone_size: NA
j_call: TRBJ2-2
d_call: NA
v_call: TRBV13
cdr3_aa: CVSSFLRNGELFF
cdr3_nt: TGTGTCAGCAGCTTTCTACGAAACGGGGAGCTGTTTTTT

clone_size: NA
j_call: TRBJ1-4
d_call: NA
v_call: TRBV12-3/TRBV12-4
cdr3_aa: CASSFRLATNEKLFF
cdr3_nt: TGTGCCAGCAGTTTTCGGCTGGCGACTAATGAAAAACTGTTTTTT

clone_size: few
j_call: TRBJ2-5
d_call: TRBD2
v_call: TRBV11-3
cdr3_aa: CANGLEAGGQETQYF
cdr3_nt: TGTGCTAACGGCTTAGAAGCGGGAGGGCAAGAGACCCAGTACTTC

clone_size: many
j_call: TRBJ2-7
d_call: NA
v_call: TRBV4-1
cdr3_aa: CASSQGLGSSNEQYF
cdr3_nt: TGCGCCAGCAGCCAAGGACTCGGGAGTTCAAACGAGCAGTACTTC

clone_size: NA
j_call: TRBJ2-5
d_call: NA
v_call: TRBV6-2/TRBV6-3
cdr3_aa: CASSHSKEPREETQYF
cdr3_nt: TGTGCCAGCAGTCACTCAAAGGAACCCAGGGAGGAGACCCAGTACTTC

clone_size: NA
j_call: TRBJ2-5
d_call: TRBD2
v_call: TRBV11-2
cdr3_aa: CANSSPAGGETGQETQYF
cdr3_nt: TGTGCCAACAGCTCACCAGCGGGAGGGGAAACGGGCCAAGAGACCCAGTACTTC

clone_size: once
j_call: TRBJ2-7
d_call: NA
v_call: TRBV4-2
cdr3_aa: CASSNTWDSYEQYF
cdr3_nt: TGTGCCAGTAGCAACACATGGGACTCCTACGAGCAGTACTTC

clone_size: few
j_call: TRBJ1-4
d_call: NA
v_call: TRBV19
cdr3_aa: CASNRGGTNEKLFF
cdr3_nt: TGTGCCAGTAACCGGGGAGGCACTAATGAAAAACTGTTTTTT

clone_size: medium-sized
j_call: TRBJ2-7
d_call: NA
v_call: TRBV11-3
cdr3_aa: CASSSRDGTYEQYF
cdr3_nt: TGTGCCAGCAGCTCGCGGGACGGAACCTACGAGCAGTACTTC

clone_size: NA
j_call: TRBJ2-3
d_call: NA
v_call: TRBV20-1
cdr3_aa: CSARTGSNQPQYF
cdr3_nt: TGTAGTGCTAGGACGGGAAGCAATCAGCCCCAGTATTTT

clone_size: NA
j_call: TRBJ1-1
d_call: TRBD1
v_call: TRBV4-1
cdr3_aa: CVSSQDIYRGGTEAFF
cdr3_nt: TGTGTCAGCAGCCAAGATATTTACAGGGGAGGCACTGAAGCTTTCTTT

clone_size: few
j_call: TRBJ2-2
d_call: NA
v_call: TRBV11-2
cdr3_aa: CSSSLSAGEPFF
cdr3_nt: TGTTCCAGCAGCTTAAGTGCCGGGGAGCCGTTTTTT

clone_size: NA
j_call: TRBJ2-1
d_call: NA
v_call: TRBV4-1
cdr3_aa: CASIQLGKRDNEQIF
cdr3_nt: TGCGCCAGCATCCAACTTGGAAAGCGAGACAATGAGCAGATCTTC

clone_size: many
j_call: TRBJ2-2
d_call: TRBD1
v_call: TRBV4-2
cdr3_aa: CASSLGQGGAGELFF
cdr3_nt: TGTGCCAGCAGCCTGGGACAGGGTGGTGCCGGGGAGCTGTTTTTT

clone_size: NA
j_call: TRBJ1-1
d_call: NA
v_call: TRBV12-5
cdr3_aa: CASGGPGRGNTKAFF
cdr3_nt: TGTGCTAGTGGTGGGCCGGGGCGGGGGAACACTAAAGCTTTCTTT

clone_size: NA
j_call: TRBJ2-5
d_call: TRBD1
v_call: TRBV5-4
cdr3_aa: CASSLSPRQGARETQYF
cdr3_nt: TGTGCCAGCAGCTTATCTCCGAGACAGGGGGCCAGAGAGACCCAGTACTTC

clone_size: few
j_call: TRBJ2-1
d_call: TRBD2
v_call: TRBV6-4
cdr3_aa: CASSEGLAGVEQFF
cdr3_nt: TGTGCCAGCAGTGAGGGACTAGCGGGAGTTGAGCAGTTCTTC

clone_size: NA
j_call: TRBJ2-2
d_call: NA
v_call: TRBV6-5
cdr3_aa: CACRFLSESTGELFF
cdr3_nt: TGTGCCTGCAGGTTCCTAAGCGAAAGCACCGGGGAGCTGTTTTTT

clone_size: many
j_call: TRBJ2-5
d_call: TRBD2
v_call: TRBV5-6
cdr3_aa: CASSSGLAGVLYQETQYF
cdr3_nt: TGTGCCAGCAGCTCGGGACTAGCGGGGGTTCTCTACCAAGAGACCCAGTACTTC

clone_size: many
j_call: TRBJ2-3
d_call: NA
v_call: TRBV5-6
cdr3_aa: CASSSDSDTQYF
cdr3_nt: TGTGCCAGCAGCTCGGACTCCGACACGCAGTATTTT

clone_size: NA
j_call: TRBJ2-7
d_call: TRBD1
v_call: TRBV11-1
cdr3_aa: CASTFYRDSSYDQYF
cdr3_nt: TGTGCCAGTACCTTCTACCGGGACAGTTCCTACGACCAGTACTTC

clone_size: NA
j_call: TRBJ2-5
d_call: NA
v_call: TRBV29-1
cdr3_aa: CSVEDLRDSTQYF
cdr3_nt: TGCAGCGTTGAAGATCTTCGCGACAGTACCCAGTACTTC

clone_size: NA
j_call: TRBJ2-4
d_call: NA
v_call: TRBV11-2
cdr3_aa: CASTYEGRGNIQNF
cdr3_nt: TGTGCCAGCACCTACGAGGGGCGAGGAAACATTCAGAACTTC

clone_size: few
j_call: TRBJ2-7
d_call: TRBD2
v_call: TRBV7-9
cdr3_aa: CAGSPTSGSYEQYF
cdr3_nt: TGTGCCGGCAGCCCGACTAGCGGGAGCTACGAGCAGTACTTC

clone_size: many
j_call: TRBJ2-2
d_call: TRBD2
v_call: TRBV6-6
cdr3_aa: CASSYNPPGEGVTGELFF
cdr3_nt: TGTGCCAGCAGTTACAACCCACCTGGGGAGGGAGTCACCGGGGAGCTGTTTTTT

clone_size: few
j_call: TRBJ1-4
d_call: NA
v_call: TRBV20-1
cdr3_aa: CSTSLGAGGEKLFF
cdr3_nt: TGCAGTACCAGCCTGGGGGCAGGCGGAGAAAAACTGTTTTTT

clone_size: NA
j_call: TRBJ2-1
d_call: TRBD2
v_call: TRBV20-1
cdr3_aa: CSVRPIAGVYNEQFF
cdr3_nt: TGCAGTGTAAGACCGATAGCGGGGGTCTACAATGAGCAGTTCTTC

clone_size: many
j_call: TRBJ2-3
d_call: TRBD1
v_call: TRBV5-4
cdr3_aa: CASSSPGTGDGTDTQYF
cdr3_nt: TGTGCCAGCAGCTCTCCCGGGACAGGGGATGGCACAGATACGCAGTATTTT

clone_size: NA
j_call: TRBJ2-2
d_call: TRBD1
v_call: TRBV11-2
cdr3_aa: CASSAGRQGVGGELFF
cdr3_nt: TGTGCCAGCAGCGCCGGGAGACAGGGGGTCGGCGGGGAGCTGTTTTTT

clone_size: NA
j_call: TRBJ2-1
d_call: NA
v_call: TRBV11-2
cdr3_aa: CARNGRNEQFF
cdr3_nt: TGTGCCCGTAACGGGAGAAATGAGCAGTTCTTC

clone_size: NA
j_call: TRBJ1-3
d_call: TRBD1
v_call: TRBV4-1
cdr3_aa: CASSQPGAGGEVTIYF
cdr3_nt: TGCGCCAGCAGCCAACCCGGGGCAGGGGGCGAAGTCACCATATATTTT

clone_size: NA
j_call: TRBJ2-3
d_call: TRBD2
v_call: TRBV4-2
cdr3_aa: CANSPFLLAGGGDTQYF
cdr3_nt: TGTGCCAACAGCCCCTTCTTACTTGCGGGAGGGGGTGATACGCAGTATTTT

clone_size: NA
j_call: TRBJ2-5
d_call: TRBD1
v_call: TRBV6-5
cdr3_aa: CTSRGTGTSGETQYF
cdr3_nt: TGTACCAGCAGGGGGACCGGGACAAGTGGAGAGACTCAGTACTTC

clone_size: few
j_call: TRBJ1-4
d_call: NA
v_call: TRBV28
cdr3_aa: CASSKGTAPSNEKLFF
cdr3_nt: TGTGCCAGCAGCAAGGGGACGGCGCCTAGTAATGAAAAACTGTTTTTT

clone_size: NA
j_call: TRBJ2-1
d_call: TRBD1
v_call: TRBV6-5
cdr3_aa: CAGNRGAGQGAYNEQFF
cdr3_nt: TGTGCCGGCAATAGGGGGGCTGGACAGGGTGCGTACAATGAGCAGTTCTTC

clone_size: NA
j_call: TRBJ2-3
d_call: NA
v_call: TRBV11-2
cdr3_aa: CVSSFSGSLSTDTQYF
cdr3_nt: TGTGTCAGCAGCTTCTCGGGAAGCCTTAGCACAGATACGCAGTATTTT

clone_size: NA
j_call: TRBJ2-7
d_call: TRBD1
v_call: TRBV12-3/TRBV12-4
cdr3_aa: CASVVEGAMYEQYF
cdr3_nt: TGTGCTAGCGTCGTAGAGGGGGCAATGTACGAGCAGTACTTC

clone_size: NA
j_call: TRBJ2-6
d_call: NA
v_call: TRBV6-1
cdr3_aa: CASARTTGTNVQTF
cdr3_nt: TGTGCCAGCGCGAGAACTACTGGGACCAACGTCCAGACTTTC

clone_size: NA
j_call: TRBJ2-2
d_call: NA
v_call: TRBV6-5
cdr3_aa: CASSYSGHANTGELFF
cdr3_nt: TGTGCCAGCAGTTACTCGGGGCACGCGAACACCGGGGAGCTGTTTTTT

clone_size: NA
j_call: TRBJ1-1
d_call: NA
v_call: TRBV11-2
cdr3_aa: CASSLDTGQLEAFF
cdr3_nt: TGTGCCAGCAGCTTAGATACGGGCCAACTTGAAGCTTTCTTT

clone_size: NA
j_call: TRBJ2-5
d_call: TRBD1
v_call: TRBV6-6
cdr3_aa: CVSSYYETGGEETQYF
cdr3_nt: TGTGTCAGCAGTTACTACGAGACAGGGGGAGAAGAGACCCAGTACTTC

clone_size: NA
j_call: TRBJ1-6
d_call: NA
v_call: TRBV11-1
cdr3_aa: CAGGADTYNSPLHF
cdr3_nt: TGTGCCGGCGGCGCCGATACTTATAATTCACCCCTCCACTTT

clone_size: many
j_call: TRBJ2-3
d_call: TRBD2
v_call: TRBV10-1
cdr3_aa: CASSDFPGLAGVETDTQYF
cdr3_nt: TGCGCCAGCAGTGATTTTCCGGGACTAGCGGGAGTTGAGACAGATACGCAGTATTTT

clone_size: NA
j_call: TRBJ2-7
d_call: NA
v_call: TRBV11-2
cdr3_aa: CASSLGGGGYEQYF
cdr3_nt: TGTGCCAGCAGCTTAGGGGGCGGCGGATACGAGCAGTACTTC

clone_size: NA
j_call: TRBJ2-7
d_call: NA
v_call: TRBV29-1
cdr3_aa: CSIDSGSTLEQYF
cdr3_nt: TGCAGCATTGATTCGGGATCTACGCTGGAGCAATACTTC

clone_size: NA
j_call: TRBJ2-3
d_call: NA
v_call: TRBV11-3
cdr3_aa: CASCSTWGHGEDTQYF
cdr3_nt: TGTGCCAGCTGTTCAACCTGGGGACATGGCGAAGATACGCAGTATTTT

clone_size: NA
j_call: TRBJ2-5
d_call: NA
v_call: TRBV6-1
cdr3_aa: CASSVMQETQYF
cdr3_nt: TGTGCCAGCAGTGTGATGCAAGAGACCCAATACTTC

clone_size: few
j_call: TRBJ2-7
d_call: NA
v_call: TRBV5-4
cdr3_aa: CDSRSPSSYEQYF
cdr3_nt: TGTGACAGCAGATCTCCCAGCTCCTACGAGCAATACTTC

clone_size: many
j_call: TRBJ1-1
d_call: TRBD1
v_call: TRBV29-1
cdr3_aa: CSVGGGREAFF
cdr3_nt: TGCAGCGTTGGAGGGGGCCGGGAAGCTTTCTTT